Listed below are T cell receptor beta chains from one sample, sequenced in a study of shared clonotypes between healthy human individuals. Data came from immunoSEQ multiplex PCR; TCRdb stores just in-frame clones and leaves some out. Of around 510,000 clones listed, 90% to 97% are singletons. The sample consisted of naive CD4+ T cells sorted from blood. These receptor sequences come from a woman in her 30s in good health. CDR3s include the opening cysteine and the closing phenylalanine or tryptophan. D genes are given only for firm matches. Part of the rows lack a size; the others show once, few, many or a class for expanded clones.

CDR3: CASRRQGDWDTEAFF
DNA: TGTGCCAGCAGAAGACAGGGCGACTGGGACACTGAAGCTTTCTTT
V: TRBV28
J: TRBJ1-1
D: TRBD1
size: NA

CDR3: CSVEVDFAAKYQETQYF
DNA: TGCAGCGTTGAGGTAGACTTTGCGGCTAAGTACCAAGAGACCCAGTACTTC
V: TRBV29-1
J: TRBJ2-5
D: NA
size: once

CDR3: CASSLGGEKLFF
DNA: TGTGCCAGCAGTTTGGGGGGTGAAAAACTGTTTTTT
V: TRBV6-5
J: TRBJ1-4
D: NA
size: NA

CDR3: CASRSPTGSYEQYF
DNA: TGTGCCAGCCGCTCACCCACAGGTTCCTACGAGCAGTACTTC
V: TRBV28
J: TRBJ2-7
D: NA
size: NA

CDR3: CASSIFPTGGRYEQYF
DNA: TGTGCCAGTAGTATTTTCCCCACAGGGGGCCGATACGAGCAGTACTTC
V: TRBV19
J: TRBJ2-7
D: TRBD1
size: NA

CDR3: CAISESGGYTF
DNA: TGTGCCATCAGTGAGTCTGGCGGCTACACCTTC
V: TRBV10-3
J: TRBJ1-2
D: NA
size: once

CDR3: CASSLLIAGVSDTQYF
DNA: TGCGCCAGCAGCTTGTTGATAGCGGGAGTGTCAGATACGCAGTATTTT
V: TRBV5-1
J: TRBJ2-3
D: TRBD2
size: NA

CDR3: CASRGESHQPQHF
DNA: TGTGCCAGCAGAGGGGAATCCCATCAGCCCCAGCATTTT
V: TRBV2
J: TRBJ1-5
D: NA
size: NA

CDR3: CASSLGSGPYEQYF
DNA: TGTGCCAGCAGCTTAGGTAGCGGGCCCTACGAGCAGTACTTC
V: TRBV7-6
J: TRBJ2-7
D: TRBD2
size: NA

CDR3: CASSEAGQGGGNTIYF
DNA: TGTGCCAGCAGTGAAGCGGGACAGGGGGGTGGAAACACCATATATTTT
V: TRBV6-1
J: TRBJ1-3
D: TRBD1
size: NA

CDR3: CASMLAGGFTDTQYF
DNA: TGTGCCAGCATGCTAGCGGGAGGGTTCACAGATACGCAGTATTTT
V: TRBV27
J: TRBJ2-3
D: TRBD2
size: NA

CDR3: CASSQAISGVLAKNIQYF
DNA: TGCGCCAGCAGCCAAGCCATCTCAGGGGTCCTAGCCAAAAACATTCAGTACTTC
V: TRBV4-1
J: TRBJ2-4
D: NA
size: NA

CDR3: CASSHQTGRRYTF
DNA: TGTGCCAGCAGCCACCAGACAGGGCGACGCTACACCTTC
V: TRBV5-6
J: TRBJ1-2
D: TRBD1
size: NA

CDR3: CASSVGGDTEAFF
DNA: TGTGCCAGCTCAGTCGGTGGGGACACTGAAGCTTTCTTT
V: TRBV18
J: TRBJ1-1
D: NA
size: NA

CDR3: CASSASGNYNEQFF
DNA: TGTGCCAGCAGCGCTAGCGGGAACTACAATGAGCAGTTCTTC
V: TRBV11-2
J: TRBJ2-1
D: TRBD2
size: NA

CDR3: CASSSRRLGGNEQFF
DNA: TGTGCCAGCAGCTCACGCAGACTAGGGGGAAATGAGCAGTTCTTC
V: TRBV9
J: TRBJ2-1
D: NA
size: NA

CDR3: CASSIGNANEQYF
DNA: TGTGCCAGTAGTATAGGAAATGCCAACGAGCAGTACTTC
V: TRBV19
J: TRBJ2-7
D: NA
size: NA

CDR3: CASSKYPGQGTREQYF
DNA: TGTGCCAGCAGTAAGTATCCGGGACAGGGGACCCGCGAGCAGTACTTC
V: TRBV27
J: TRBJ2-7
D: TRBD1
size: NA

CDR3: CASQTTGSSYEQYF
DNA: TGTGCCAGTCAGACGACAGGGAGCTCCTACGAGCAGTACTTC
V: TRBV19
J: TRBJ2-7
D: TRBD1
size: NA

CDR3: CAWSRTISNQPQHF
DNA: TGTGCCTGGAGTAGGACCATAAGCAATCAGCCCCAGCATTTT
V: TRBV30
J: TRBJ1-5
D: NA
size: NA

CDR3: CASRMGGVTWNTEAFF
DNA: TGTGCCAGCAGGATGGGGGGGGTAACGTGGAACACTGAAGCTTTCTTT
V: TRBV28
J: TRBJ1-1
D: NA
size: NA

CDR3: CAISRGGSGIYNEQFF
DNA: TGTGCCATCAGTCGGGGGGGCTCGGGAATTTACAATGAGCAGTTCTTC
V: TRBV10-3
J: TRBJ2-1
D: TRBD2
size: NA

CDR3: CATGTGGAGANVLTF
DNA: TGTGCTACCGGGACAGGGGGCGCTGGGGCCAACGTCCTGACTTTC
V: TRBV28
J: TRBJ2-6
D: TRBD1
size: NA

CDR3: CASSIRDTYTGELFF
DNA: TGTGCCAGTAGTATTCGGGACACCTACACCGGGGAGCTGTTTTTT
V: TRBV19
J: TRBJ2-2
D: NA
size: NA

CDR3: CSVEDSLTGGSHNEQFF
DNA: TGCAGCGTTGAAGATAGTCTCACGGGAGGTTCCCACAATGAGCAGTTCTTC
V: TRBV29-1
J: TRBJ2-1
D: TRBD2
size: NA

CDR3: CASSHFPTGEYNEQFF
DNA: TGCGCCAGCAGCCATTTCCCGACAGGGGAATACAATGAGCAGTTCTTC
V: TRBV5-1
J: TRBJ2-1
D: TRBD1
size: NA

CDR3: CAISGDSNGELFF
DNA: TGTGCCATCAGCGGGGACTCGAACGGGGAGCTGTTTTTT
V: TRBV10-3
J: TRBJ2-2
D: NA
size: NA

CDR3: CASMGGRENTDTQYF
DNA: TGTGCCAGTATGGGCGGGAGGGAGAACACAGATACGCAGTATTTT
V: TRBV19
J: TRBJ2-3
D: TRBD2
size: once

CDR3: CASSREQETYYGYTF
DNA: TGTGCCAGCAGCCGAGAACAGGAAACGTACTATGGCTACACCTTC
V: TRBV6-6
J: TRBJ1-2
D: NA
size: NA

CDR3: CASSPRTGTSTDTQYF
DNA: TGTGCCAGCAGCCCACGGACAGGTACTAGCACAGATACGCAGTATTTT
V: TRBV7-8
J: TRBJ2-3
D: TRBD1
size: NA

CDR3: CASSVGTGYGYTF
DNA: TGTGCCAGCAGTGTCGGGACAGGGTATGGCTACACCTTC
V: TRBV6-4
J: TRBJ1-2
D: TRBD1
size: few

CDR3: CASSLADYEQYF
DNA: TGTGCCAGCAGTTTAGCGGACTACGAGCAGTACTTC
V: TRBV28
J: TRBJ2-7
D: NA
size: once

CDR3: CASNRDSPNQETQYF
DNA: TGTGCCAGCAACCGGGACAGCCCGAACCAAGAGACCCAGTACTTC
V: TRBV2
J: TRBJ2-5
D: TRBD1
size: NA

CDR3: CASSIGTSSTYEQYF
DNA: TGCGCCAGCAGCATAGGGACTTCTAGTACTTACGAGCAGTACTTC
V: TRBV5-1
J: TRBJ2-7
D: NA
size: NA

CDR3: CASSDEGNTEAFF
DNA: TGTGCCAGCAGTGACGAGGGGAACACTGAAGCTTTCTTT
V: TRBV2
J: TRBJ1-1
D: NA
size: NA

CDR3: CASSLQDSPLHF
DNA: TGTGCCAGCAGCTTACAAGATTCACCCCTCCACTTT
V: TRBV13
J: TRBJ1-6
D: NA
size: NA

CDR3: CASSLGSSVGNNQETQYF
DNA: TGTGCCAGCAGCTTGGGGAGCTCCGTAGGGAATAACCAAGAGACCCAGTACTTC
V: TRBV7-2
J: TRBJ2-5
D: NA
size: NA

CDR3: CASSLAGGADEQFF
DNA: TGTGCCAGCAGCCTAGCGGGAGGGGCGGATGAGCAGTTCTTC
V: TRBV2
J: TRBJ2-1
D: TRBD2
size: NA

CDR3: CASSYKRGIQYF
DNA: TGTGCCAGCAGTTATAAGAGGGGCATTCAGTACTTC
V: TRBV6-9
J: TRBJ2-4
D: NA
size: NA

CDR3: CATSDRVETGELFF
DNA: TGTGCCACCAGCGACAGGGTGGAGACCGGGGAGCTGTTTTTT
V: TRBV15
J: TRBJ2-2
D: TRBD1
size: NA

CDR3: CASSQTGSRGYTF
DNA: TGTGCCAGTAGTCAAACAGGGAGTCGCGGCTACACCTTC
V: TRBV19
J: TRBJ1-2
D: NA
size: NA

CDR3: CSVVRFSETQYF
DNA: TGCAGCGTTGTTCGATTTTCAGAGACCCAGTACTTC
V: TRBV29-1
J: TRBJ2-5
D: NA
size: NA